This is a list of T cell receptor beta chains from one sample in a study of shared clonotypes between healthy human individuals. Produced via immunoSEQ multiplex PCR; TCRdb's table is partial and in-frame only. The data hold more than 550,000 clones, with less than 95% observed a single time. The sequenced sample was memory CD8+ T cells from PBMCs. These receptors were obtained from a man aged 18 to 30 in good health. Some clones in this sample may be carry-over from other donors' samples. Both conserved end residues are part of each CDR3. D genes are given only for firm matches. Size is stated for part of the rows, as once, few or many counts, or as a class when the clone is expanded.

j_gene,v_gene,abundance,d_gene,CDR3aa,CDR3nt
TRBJ1-1,TRBV10-1,.,.,CASSDLRMNTEAFF,TGCGCCAGCAGTGACCTACGAATGAACACTGAAGCTTTCTTT
TRBJ2-3,TRBV5-4,.,.,CASSLPGWGTDTQYF,TGTGCCAGCAGCTTGCCGGGGTGGGGCACAGATACGCAGTATTTT
TRBJ1-1,TRBV2,.,.,CASGSNTEAFF,TGTGCCAGCGGCTCGAACACTGAAGCTTTCTTT
TRBJ2-2,TRBV9,.,.,CASSDRPSGPNTGELFF,TGTGCCAGCAGCGATCGCCCGTCCGGACCGAACACCGGGGAGCTGTTTTTT
TRBJ2-6,TRBV6-4,.,.,CASSEDQGRANVLTF,TGTGCCAGCAGTGAAGATCAGGGGCGGGCCAACGTCCTGACTTTC
TRBJ2-1,TRBV19,.,.,CASTMDSSYNEQFF,TGTGCCAGTACGATGGATAGCTCCTACAATGAGCAGTTCTTC
TRBJ2-7,TRBV4-3,.,.,CASSRYEGAEQYF,TGCGCCAGCAGCCGGTACGAGGGAGCCGAGCAGTACTTC
TRBJ2-7,TRBV2,few,.,CASSEWNRFSYEQYF,TGTGCCAGCAGTGAATGGAACAGGTTCTCCTACGAGCAGTACTTC
TRBJ1-1,TRBV21-1,.,.,CASSKWENTEAFF,TGTGCCAGCAGCAAATGGGAGAACACTGAAGCTTTCTTT
TRBJ2-1,TRBV27,.,TRBD2,CASSSLYKREFNEQFF,TGTGCCAGCAGTTCCCTTTATAAGCGGGAGTTCAATGAGCAGTTCTTC
TRBJ1-1,TRBV5-1,.,.,CASSRTPGIPNTEAFF,TGCGCCAGCAGCAGAACGCCAGGGATACCGAACACTGAAGCTTTCTTT
TRBJ2-7,TRBV11-2,.,TRBD2,CASSFSAGGTYEQYF,TGTGCCAGCAGCTTTTCAGCGGGAGGGACCTACGAGCAGTACTTC
TRBJ2-1,TRBV5-1,.,TRBD1,CASTLDRIGRNEQFF,TGCGCCAGCACTCTGGACAGGATAGGTAGGAATGAGCAGTTCTTC
TRBJ2-5,TRBV9,.,.,CASSVGTAQGETQYF,TGTGCCAGCAGCGTAGGAACTGCACAAGGAGAGACCCAGTACTTC
TRBJ1-1,TRBV13,few,.,CASQRGVGEAFF,TGTGCCAGTCAGAGGGGGGTAGGAGAAGCTTTCTTT
TRBJ2-7,TRBV5-6,.,.,CASSLESYEQYF,TGTGCCAGCAGCTTGGAGTCCTACGAGCAGTACTTC
TRBJ2-1,TRBV29-1,.,TRBD2,CSVSKFGTSTHSSYNEQFF,TGCAGCGTTTCCAAGTTCGGGACTAGTACCCATAGCTCCTACAATGAGCAGTTCTTC
TRBJ2-3,TRBV7-8,.,.,CASSSLTGLIGTDTQYF,TGTGCCAGCAGCTCTTTGACGGGTCTAATTGGCACAGATACGCAGTATTTT
TRBJ2-1,TRBV19,.,TRBD1,CASSLGQYYNEQFF,TGTGCCAGTAGTCTGGGACAGTACTACAATGAGCAGTTCTTC
TRBJ2-7,TRBV28,.,TRBD2,CASSFGTSGRGTPYEQYF,TGTGCCAGCAGTTTCGGGACTAGCGGGAGGGGAACTCCCTACGAGCAGTACTTC
TRBJ2-1,TRBV6-4,.,.,CASSFSVYNEQFF,TGTGCCAGCAGCTTTAGCGTGTACAATGAGCAGTTCTTC
TRBJ2-1,TRBV27,.,.,CASSFGPPSNEQFF,TGTGCCAGCAGTTTTGGCCCGCCGAGTAATGAGCAGTTCTTC
TRBJ2-7,TRBV9,.,.,CASSVGSNLYEQYF,TGTGCCAGCAGCGTAGGTAGTAATCTCTACGAGCAGTACTTC
TRBJ2-3,TRBV28,.,TRBD1,CASSLIWTGRTDTQYF,TGTGCCAGCAGTCTAATCTGGACAGGGCGCACAGATACGCAGTATTTT
TRBJ2-5,TRBV11-2,.,TRBD1,CASRDRGRQETQYF,TGTGCCAGCAGAGACAGGGGACGACAAGAGACCCAGTACTTC
TRBJ2-1,TRBV15,.,TRBD2,CATSRDRLAAPSYNEQFF,TGTGCCACCAGCAGAGATCGCCTAGCGGCCCCTTCCTACAATGAGCAGTTCTTC
TRBJ1-4,TRBV7-9,.,TRBD1,CASSPGQGEEKLFF,TGTGCCAGCAGCCCCGGACAGGGGGAGGAAAAACTGTTTTTT
TRBJ1-2,TRBV9,.,TRBD1,CASSVSHRSQGADHYGYTF,TGTGCCAGCAGCGTCTCTCACCGATCACAGGGGGCGGATCACTATGGCTACACCTTC
TRBJ2-7,TRBV28,once,.,CATATVAERSFHEQYF,TGTGCCACGGCTACGGTGGCCGAGCGCAGCTTCCACGAGCAGTACTTC
TRBJ1-2,TRBV7-9,few,TRBD1,CASAGTDGYTF,TGTGCCAGTGCCGGGACAGACGGCTACACCTTC
TRBJ1-1,TRBV29-1,few,.,CSVEDQWQLNTEAFF,TGCAGCGTTGAAGATCAATGGCAGCTGAACACTGAAGCTTTCTTT
TRBJ2-7,TRBV23-1,.,.,CASSQSRDGAYEQYF,TGCGCCAGCAGTCAATCTAGGGACGGCGCCTACGAGCAGTACTTC
TRBJ2-3,TRBV4-3,.,.,CASSQDIGTPITDTQYF,TGCGCCAGCAGCCAAGATATTGGGACTCCGATCACAGATACGCAGTATTTT
TRBJ2-5,TRBV19,.,.,CASRSGNALETQYF,TGTGCCAGTAGAAGCGGAAACGCGCTAGAGACCCAGTACTTC
TRBJ2-7,TRBV10-1,.,.,CASSGPTVTGVYEQYF,TGCGCCAGCAGTGGGCCGACGGTGACTGGGGTCTACGAGCAGTACTTC
TRBJ2-7,TRBV6-5,many,.,CASSYMGAEQYF,TGTGCCAGCAGTTACATGGGGGCCGAGCAGTACTTC
TRBJ1-1,TRBV6-5,few,.,CASSYQTDWKEAFF,TGTGCCAGCAGTTACCAAACGGACTGGAAGGAAGCTTTCTTT
TRBJ2-7,TRBV9,.,.,CASSVAPAVGNYEQYF,TGTGCCAGCAGCGTAGCTCCGGCCGTCGGGAACTACGAGCAGTACTTC
TRBJ2-1,TRBV5-8,.,TRBD2,CASSRDFLAGAVEQFF,TGTGCCAGCAGCCGGGACTTCCTAGCGGGAGCCGTTGAGCAGTTCTTC
TRBJ2-5,TRBV11-2,.,TRBD2,CASSRPPGLARETQYF,TGTGCCAGCAGCCGCCCCCCGGGACTAGCACGGGAGACCCAGTACTTC
TRBJ1-6,TRBV6-1,.,TRBD1,CASSGQGDNSPLHF,TGTGCCAGCAGTGGACAGGGGGATAATTCACCCCTCCACTTT
TRBJ2-1,TRBV7-9,once,TRBD2,CASSPTAGGVSYNEQFF,TGTGCCAGCAGCCCAACGGCGGGGGGCGTGTCCTACAATGAGCAGTTCTTC
TRBJ1-4,TRBV30,once,.,CAWSYGSTNEKLFF,TGTGCCTGGAGTTACGGTTCAACTAATGAAAAACTGTTTTTT
TRBJ2-6,TRBV27,.,.,CASSLIQGTGANVLTF,TGTGCCAGCAGTCTTATACAGGGTACTGGGGCCAACGTCCTGACTTTC
TRBJ2-7,TRBV2,.,TRBD1,CASSGDRGSYEQYF,TGTGCCAGCAGTGGGGACAGGGGCTCCTACGAGCAGTACTTC
TRBJ2-2,TRBV6-5,once,.,CASSTSANTGELFF,TGTGCCAGCAGTACCTCCGCGAACACCGGGGAGCTGTTTTTT
TRBJ1-1,TRBV9,many,TRBD1,CASGQGAAEAFF,TGTGCCAGCGGACAGGGGGCCGCTGAAGCTTTCTTT
TRBJ2-1,TRBV7-2,once,.,CASSHHRDEQFF,TGTGCCAGCAGCCACCACAGGGACGAGCAGTTCTTC
TRBJ2-2,TRBV7-2,.,TRBD1,CARTGQGFAGELFF,TGTGCCAGGACGGGACAGGGTTTCGCCGGGGAGCTGTTTTTT
TRBJ1-5,TRBV28,.,.,CASSLPPFEEGSQPQHF,TGTGCCAGCAGTCTCCCTCCATTTGAGGAGGGAAGTCAGCCCCAGCATTTT
TRBJ2-1,TRBV29-1,.,TRBD2,CSVESGRWLFF,TGCAGCGTTGAAAGCGGGAGGTGGCTGTTCTTC
TRBJ1-2,TRBV9,.,.,CASSHTRQSWGYTF,TGTGCCAGCAGCCACACTCGACAGAGCTGGGGCTACACCTTC
TRBJ2-1,TRBV7-2,.,.,CASSFLDSPYNEQFF,TGTGCCAGCAGCTTTCTCGACAGCCCCTACAATGAGCAGTTCTTC